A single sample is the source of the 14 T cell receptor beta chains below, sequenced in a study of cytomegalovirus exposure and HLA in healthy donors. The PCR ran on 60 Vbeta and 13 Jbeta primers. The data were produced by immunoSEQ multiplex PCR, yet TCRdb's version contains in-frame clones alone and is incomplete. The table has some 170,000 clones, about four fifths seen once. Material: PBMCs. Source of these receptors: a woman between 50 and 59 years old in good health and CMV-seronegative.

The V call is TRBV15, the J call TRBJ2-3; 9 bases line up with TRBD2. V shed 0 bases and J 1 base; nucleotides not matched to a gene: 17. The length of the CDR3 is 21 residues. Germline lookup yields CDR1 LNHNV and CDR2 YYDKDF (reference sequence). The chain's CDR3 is CATSRDRIGIAGALGTDTQYF. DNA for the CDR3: TGTGCCACCAGCAGAGACCGGATCGGCATAGCGGGGGCGCTTGGCACAGATACGCAGTATTTT. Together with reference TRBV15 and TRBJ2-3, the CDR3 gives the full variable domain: DAMVIQNPRYQVTQFGKPVTLSCSQTLNHNVMYWYQQKSSQAPKLLFHYYDKDFNNEADTPDNFQSRRPNTSFCFLDIRSPGLGDTAMYLCATSRDRIGIAGALGTDTQYFGPGTRLTVL.

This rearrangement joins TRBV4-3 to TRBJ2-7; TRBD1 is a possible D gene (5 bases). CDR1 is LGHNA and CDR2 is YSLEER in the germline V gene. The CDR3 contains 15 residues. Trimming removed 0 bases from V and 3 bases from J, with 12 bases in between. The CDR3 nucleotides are TGCGCCAGCAGCCAAGAGGCAGGGCCGATCTACGAGCAGTACTTC. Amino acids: CASSQEAGPIYEQYF.

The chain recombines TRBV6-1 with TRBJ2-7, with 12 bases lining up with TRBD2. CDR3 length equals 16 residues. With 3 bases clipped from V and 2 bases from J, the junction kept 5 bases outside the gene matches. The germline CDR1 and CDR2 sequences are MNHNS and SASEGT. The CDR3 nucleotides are TGTGCCAGCAGTGAGGCCTGGACTAGCGGGACCTACGAGCAGTACTTC. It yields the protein CASSEAWTSGTYEQYF.

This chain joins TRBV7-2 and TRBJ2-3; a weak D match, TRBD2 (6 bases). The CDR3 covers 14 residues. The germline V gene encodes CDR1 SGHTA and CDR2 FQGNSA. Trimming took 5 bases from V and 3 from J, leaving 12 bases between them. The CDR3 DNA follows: TGTGCCAGCAGCCCACTTGCGGGGACAGATACGCAGTATTTT. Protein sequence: CASSPLAGTDTQYF.

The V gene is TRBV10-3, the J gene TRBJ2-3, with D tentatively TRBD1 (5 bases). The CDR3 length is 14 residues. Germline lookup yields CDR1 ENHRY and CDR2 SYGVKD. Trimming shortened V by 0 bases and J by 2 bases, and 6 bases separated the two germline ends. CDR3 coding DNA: TGTGCCATCAGTGAGTCGGACAACACAGATACGCAGTATTTT. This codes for CAISESDNTDTQYF.

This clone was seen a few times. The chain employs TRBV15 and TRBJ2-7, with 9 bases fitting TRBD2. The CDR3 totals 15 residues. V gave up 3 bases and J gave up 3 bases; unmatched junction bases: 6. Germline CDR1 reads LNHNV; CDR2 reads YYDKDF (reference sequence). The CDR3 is CATSSLAGGFYEQYF. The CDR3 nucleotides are TGTGCCACCAGCAGTCTGGCGGGAGGGTTCTACGAGCAGTACTTC.

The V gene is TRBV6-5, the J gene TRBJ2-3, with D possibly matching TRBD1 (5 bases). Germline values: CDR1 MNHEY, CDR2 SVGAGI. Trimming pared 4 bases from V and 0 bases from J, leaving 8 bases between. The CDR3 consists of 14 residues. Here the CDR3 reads CASSWAGSTDTQYF. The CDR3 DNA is TGTGCCAGCAGTTGGGCAGGGAGCACAGATACGCAGTATTTT.

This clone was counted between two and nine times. This CDR3 reads CASSPTSGGYTGELFF. The CDR3 DNA sequence: TGCGCCAGCAGCCCGACTAGCGGGGGGTACACCGGGGAGCTGTTTTTT. V gene TRBV5-1 combines with J gene TRBJ2-2; 13 bases are shared with TRBD2. Germline loops: CDR1 SGHRS, CDR2 YFSETQ. J gave up 3 bases and V 4 bases, and 3 bases lay outside the gene matches. This CDR3 has 16 residues.

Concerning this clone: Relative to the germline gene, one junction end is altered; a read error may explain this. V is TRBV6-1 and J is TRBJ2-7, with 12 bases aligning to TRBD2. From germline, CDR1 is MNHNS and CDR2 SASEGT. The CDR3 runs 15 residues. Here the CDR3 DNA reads TGTGCCAGCAGTGCCACTAGCGGGAGGTACTACGGGCAGTACTTC. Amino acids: CASSATSGRYYGQYF.

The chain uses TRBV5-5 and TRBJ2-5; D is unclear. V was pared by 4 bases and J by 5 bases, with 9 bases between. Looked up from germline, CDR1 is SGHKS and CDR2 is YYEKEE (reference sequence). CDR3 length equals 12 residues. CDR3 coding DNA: TGTGCCAGCAGCCCCCTTCGGGAGACCCAGTACTTC. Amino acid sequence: CASSPLRETQYF.

CDR3 coding DNA: TGTGCCAGTAGTCCTCGGACAGGAGGAAACACCATATATTTT. Its protein is CASSPRTGGNTIYF. The chain combines TRBV19 with TRBJ1-3, with TRBD1 identical over 7 bases. Germline lookup yields CDR1 LNHDA and CDR2 SQIVND (reference sequence). The V gene end was trimmed by 5 bases and the J gene end by 4 bases; junction bases not matched to a gene: 5. The CDR3 is 14 amino acids.

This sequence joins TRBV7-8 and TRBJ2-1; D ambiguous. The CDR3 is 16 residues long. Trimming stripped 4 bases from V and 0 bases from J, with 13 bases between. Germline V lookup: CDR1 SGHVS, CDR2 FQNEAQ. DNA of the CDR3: TGTGCCAGCAGCTATATAGGAACTACCTCCTACAATGAGCAGTTCTTC. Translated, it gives CASSYIGTTSYNEQFF.

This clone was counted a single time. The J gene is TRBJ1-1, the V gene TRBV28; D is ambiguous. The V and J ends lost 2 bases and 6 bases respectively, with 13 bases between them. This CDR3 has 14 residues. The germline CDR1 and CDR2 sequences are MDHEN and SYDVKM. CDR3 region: CASSLIGVSAEAFF. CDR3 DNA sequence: TGTGCCAGCAGTTTAATCGGGGTCTCGGCTGAAGCTTTCTTT.

The CDR3 coding sequence is TGTGCCAGCAGCTTCGGACAGGGGGATTATGGCTACACCTTC. Amino acid sequence: CASSFGQGDYGYTF. The rearrangement links TRBV7-2 to TRBJ1-2; 10 bases fit TRBD1. The CDR3 has 14 amino acids. The germline V gene has CDR1 SGHTA and CDR2 FQGNSA. The V segment lost 3 bases and the J segment 5 bases; nucleotides outside the gene matches: 3.